This T cell receptor beta chain is drawn from a study of blood T cell repertoires in COVID-19. Study-level information: The study drew acute and convalescent COVID-19 samples from the United States, Italy and Spain. PBMCs, B-cell-depleted T cells, or T cells were the source of the cDNA or gDNA that made up the material.

The study assigned cohorts using participant-reported clinical history. The authors' processing: Amplification of reference gene primers provided the estimated nucleated cell counts. Clones were read by immunoSEQ multiplex PCR, and TCRdb kept only the in-frame ones, dropping some. D and trimming were read from the DNA, whereas the V and J calls and clone size are those reported in that table. The table shows a few hundred thousand clones, with around 88% occurring only once. There are 13 residues in the CDR3. V lost 7 bases, J lost 2 bases, and 12 bases lay in between. Germline V gene data show CDR1 as ENHRY and CDR2 as SYGVKD.

The rearrangement uses TRBV10-3 and TRBJ2-7, with D possibly matching TRBD2 (5 bases). This sequence was found in a woman between 35 and 50 years old with acute COVID-19. Sequencing was performed on PBMCs or T cells enriched from blood (not recorded which). The CDR3 sequence is CAINADSTYEQYF. CDR3 nucleotides: TGTGCCATCAACGCGGACTCAACCTACGAGCAGTACTTC.